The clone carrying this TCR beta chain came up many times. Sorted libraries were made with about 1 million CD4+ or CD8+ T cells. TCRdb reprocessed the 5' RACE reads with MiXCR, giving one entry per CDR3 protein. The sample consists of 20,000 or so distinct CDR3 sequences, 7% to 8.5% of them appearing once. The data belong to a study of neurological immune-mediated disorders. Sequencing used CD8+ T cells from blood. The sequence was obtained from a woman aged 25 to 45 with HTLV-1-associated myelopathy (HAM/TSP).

This chain's CDR3 is CASSRDRNNYGYTF. CDR3 nucleotides: TGTGCCAGCAGCCGGGACAGGAACAACTATGGCTACACCTTC. This rearrangement joins TRBV12-3 or TRBV12-4 to TRBJ1-2; 8 positions agree with TRBD1. The CDR3 consists of 14 residues. The V and J ends lost 6 bases and 2 bases, in that order; junction bases with no gene match: 5.